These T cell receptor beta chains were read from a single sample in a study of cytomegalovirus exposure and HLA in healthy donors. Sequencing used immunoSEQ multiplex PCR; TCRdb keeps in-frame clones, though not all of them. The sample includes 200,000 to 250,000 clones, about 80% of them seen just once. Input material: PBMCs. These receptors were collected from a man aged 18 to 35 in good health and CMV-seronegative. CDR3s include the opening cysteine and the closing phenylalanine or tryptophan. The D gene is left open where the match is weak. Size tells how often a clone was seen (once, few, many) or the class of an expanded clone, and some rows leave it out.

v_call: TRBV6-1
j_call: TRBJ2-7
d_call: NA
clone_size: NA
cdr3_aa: CASRMSGYEQYF
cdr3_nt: TGTGCCAGCAGGATGAGTGGTTACGAGCAGTACTTC

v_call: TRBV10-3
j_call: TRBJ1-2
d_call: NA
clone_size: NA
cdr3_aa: CAISGQSGYGYTF
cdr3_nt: TGTGCCATCAGTGGACAGTCCGGATATGGCTACACCTTC

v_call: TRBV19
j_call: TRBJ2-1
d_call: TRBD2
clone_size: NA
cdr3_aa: CASSSPSGPYNEQFF
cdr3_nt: TGTGCCAGTAGTAGCCCTAGCGGACCCTACAATGAGCAGTTCTTC

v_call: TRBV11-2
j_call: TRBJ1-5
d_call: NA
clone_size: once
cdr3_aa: CASSRTGHNQPQHF
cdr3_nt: TGTGCCAGCAGCCGTACAGGGCACAATCAGCCCCAGCATTTT

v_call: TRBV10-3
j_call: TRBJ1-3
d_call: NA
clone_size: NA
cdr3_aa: CAISESGGSGNTIYF
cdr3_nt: TGTGCCATCAGTGAGTCAGGGGGCTCTGGAAACACCATATATTTT

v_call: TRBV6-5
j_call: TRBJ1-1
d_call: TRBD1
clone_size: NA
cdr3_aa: CASRQTGVNTEAFF
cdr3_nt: TGTGCCAGCAGACAGACAGGGGTAAACACTGAAGCTTTCTTT

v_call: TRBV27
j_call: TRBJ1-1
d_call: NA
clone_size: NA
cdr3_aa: CASRRDTLNTEAFF
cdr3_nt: TGTGCCAGCAGGAGGGACACCTTGAACACTGAAGCTTTCTTT

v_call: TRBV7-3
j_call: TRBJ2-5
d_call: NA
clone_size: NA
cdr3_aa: CASSLTPGSHETQYF
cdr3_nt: TGTGCCAGCAGCTTAACTCCCGGGAGTCATGAGACCCAGTACTTC

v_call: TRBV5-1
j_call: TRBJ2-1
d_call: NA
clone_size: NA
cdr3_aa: CASSFAGVSYNEQFF
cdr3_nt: TGCGCCAGCAGCTTCGCAGGGGTTTCCTACAATGAGCAGTTCTTC

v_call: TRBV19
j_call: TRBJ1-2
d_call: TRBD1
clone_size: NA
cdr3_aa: CASRRQGAERGYTF
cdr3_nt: TGTGCCAGTAGAAGACAGGGGGCTGAGAGGGGCTACACCTTC

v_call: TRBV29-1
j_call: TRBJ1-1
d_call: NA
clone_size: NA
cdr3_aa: CSAGRENTEAFF
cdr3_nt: TGCAGCGCCGGGAGGGAGAACACTGAAGCTTTCTTT

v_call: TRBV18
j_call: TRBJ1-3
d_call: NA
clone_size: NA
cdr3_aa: CASSPAGDRGTIYF
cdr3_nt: TGTGCCAGCTCACCGGCGGGGGACCGGGGCACCATATACTTT

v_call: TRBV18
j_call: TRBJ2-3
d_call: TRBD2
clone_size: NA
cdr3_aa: CASSPTSGVTDTQYF
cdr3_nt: TGTGCCAGCTCACCGACTAGCGGGGTCACAGATACGCAGTATTTT

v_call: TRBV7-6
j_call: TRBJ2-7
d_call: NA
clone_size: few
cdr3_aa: CASSPKGLGQGGYEQYF
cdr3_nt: TGTGCCAGCAGCCCAAAGGGCCTTGGACAGGGAGGGTACGAGCAGTACTTC

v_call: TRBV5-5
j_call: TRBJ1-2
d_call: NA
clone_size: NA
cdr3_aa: CASSFGSLTNGYTF
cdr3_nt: TGTGCCAGCAGCTTTGGCTCCTTAACCAATGGCTACACCTTC

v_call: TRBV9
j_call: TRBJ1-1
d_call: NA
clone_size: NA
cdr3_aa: CASSPPYGNTEAFF
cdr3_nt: TGTGCCAGCAGCCCCCCATACGGGAACACTGAAGCTTTCTTT

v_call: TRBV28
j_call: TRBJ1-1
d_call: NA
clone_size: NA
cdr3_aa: CASSFLGGRAFF
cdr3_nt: TGTGCCAGTAGTTTTCTGGGAGGAAGGGCTTTCTTT

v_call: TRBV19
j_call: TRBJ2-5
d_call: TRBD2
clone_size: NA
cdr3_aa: CASSRSAGGPQETQYF
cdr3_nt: TGTGCCAGTAGTCGGTCCGCGGGAGGTCCCCAAGAGACCCAGTACTTC

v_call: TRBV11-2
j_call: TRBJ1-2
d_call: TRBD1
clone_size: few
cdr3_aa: CASSVQGAYGYTF
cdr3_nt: TGTGCCAGCAGCGTTCAGGGGGCCTATGGCTACACCTTC

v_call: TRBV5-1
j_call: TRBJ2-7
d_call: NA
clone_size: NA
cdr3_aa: CASSLGQSYEQYF
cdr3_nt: TGCGCCAGCAGCTTAGGACAATCCTACGAGCAGTACTTC

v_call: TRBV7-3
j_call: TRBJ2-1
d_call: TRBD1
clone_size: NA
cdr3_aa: CASSPRQGDEQFF
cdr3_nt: TGTGCCAGCAGCCCCCGACAGGGGGATGAGCAGTTCTTC

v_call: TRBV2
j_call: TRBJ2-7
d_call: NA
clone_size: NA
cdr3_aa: CASSEVVGQNEQYF
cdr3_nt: TGTGCCAGCAGTGAAGTTGTCGGACAGAACGAGCAGTACTTC

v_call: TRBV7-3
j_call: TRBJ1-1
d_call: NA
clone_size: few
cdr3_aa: CASSLSPTGSREAFF
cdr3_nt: TGTGCCAGCAGCTTATCGCCCACAGGGAGCCGGGAAGCTTTCTTT

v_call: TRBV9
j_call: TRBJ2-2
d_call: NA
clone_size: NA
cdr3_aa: CASSVAGANTGELFF
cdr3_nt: TGTGCCAGCAGCGTCGCAGGGGCGAACACCGGGGAGCTGTTTTTT

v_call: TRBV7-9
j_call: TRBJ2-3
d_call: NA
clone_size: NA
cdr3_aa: CASSRVESTDTQYF
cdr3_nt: TGTGCCAGCTCTCGCGTAGAGAGCACAGATACGCAGTATTTT

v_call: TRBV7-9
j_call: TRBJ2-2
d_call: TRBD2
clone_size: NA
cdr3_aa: CASSSGTHGELFF
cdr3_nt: TGTGCCAGCTCTAGCGGGACTCACGGGGAGCTGTTTTTT

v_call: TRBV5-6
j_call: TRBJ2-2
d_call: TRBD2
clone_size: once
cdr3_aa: CASSGGLAGVVGELFF
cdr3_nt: TGTGCCAGCAGCGGCGGACTAGCGGGAGTGGTCGGGGAGCTGTTTTTT

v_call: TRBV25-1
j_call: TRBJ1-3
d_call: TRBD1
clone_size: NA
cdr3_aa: CASSGRQGAAGNTIYF
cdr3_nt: TGTGCCAGCAGTGGAAGACAGGGGGCGGCAGGAAACACCATATATTTT

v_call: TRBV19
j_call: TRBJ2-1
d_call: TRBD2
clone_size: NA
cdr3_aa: CASRQLAGGDNEQFF
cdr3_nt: TGTGCCAGTAGGCAACTAGCGGGAGGCGACAATGAGCAGTTCTTC

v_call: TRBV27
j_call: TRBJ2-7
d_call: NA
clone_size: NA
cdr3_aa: CASSARVGAYEQYF
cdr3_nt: TGTGCCAGCAGTGCCAGGGTAGGCGCCTACGAGCAGTACTTC

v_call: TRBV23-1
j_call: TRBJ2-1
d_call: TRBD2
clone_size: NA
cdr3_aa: CASKGTSGIEHNEQFF
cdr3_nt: TGCGCCAGCAAGGGGACTAGCGGGATAGAACACAATGAGCAGTTCTTC

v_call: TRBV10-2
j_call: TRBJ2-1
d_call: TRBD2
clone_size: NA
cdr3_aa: CAGSWRETYNEQFF
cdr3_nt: TGCGCCGGCAGTTGGCGGGAGACCTACAATGAGCAGTTCTTC

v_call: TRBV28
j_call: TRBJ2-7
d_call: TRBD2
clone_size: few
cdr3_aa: CASRGEASGHYEQYF
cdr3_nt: TGTGCCAGCAGAGGAGAAGCTAGCGGGCACTACGAGCAGTACTTC

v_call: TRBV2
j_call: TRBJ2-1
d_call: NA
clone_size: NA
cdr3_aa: CASSDRVAGGNEQFF
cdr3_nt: TGTGCCAGCAGTGATAGGGTAGCTGGAGGCAATGAGCAGTTCTTC

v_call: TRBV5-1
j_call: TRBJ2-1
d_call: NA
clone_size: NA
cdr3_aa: CASSLAERGRDEQFF
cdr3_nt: TGCGCCAGCAGCTTGGCGGAACGTGGGCGTGATGAGCAGTTCTTC

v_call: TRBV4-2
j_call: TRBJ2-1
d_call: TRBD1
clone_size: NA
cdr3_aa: CASSQPVGQGINHEQFF
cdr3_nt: TGTGCCAGCAGCCAGCCCGTCGGACAGGGGATTAACCATGAGCAGTTCTTC

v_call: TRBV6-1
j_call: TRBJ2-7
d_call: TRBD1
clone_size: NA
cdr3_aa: CASSALGTGTTEQYF
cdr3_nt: TGTGCCAGCAGTGCCCTAGGGACAGGAACTACCGAGCAGTACTTC

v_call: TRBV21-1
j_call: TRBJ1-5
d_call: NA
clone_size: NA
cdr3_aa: CASSPPWTGHQPQHF
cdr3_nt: TGTGCCAGCAGCCCCCCCTGGACAGGGCATCAGCCCCAGCATTTT

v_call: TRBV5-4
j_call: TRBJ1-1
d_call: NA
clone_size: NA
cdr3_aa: CASSLLSFRGNTEAFF
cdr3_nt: TGTGCCAGCAGCTTGTTATCTTTTCGGGGGAACACTGAAGCTTTCTTT

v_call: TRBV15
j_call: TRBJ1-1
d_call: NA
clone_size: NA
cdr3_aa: CATSREKVWSTEAFF
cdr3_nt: TGTGCCACCAGCAGAGAGAAGGTTTGGAGCACTGAAGCTTTCTTT

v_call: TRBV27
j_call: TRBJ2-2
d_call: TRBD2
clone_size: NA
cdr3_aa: CASSGLAGGQGTGELFF
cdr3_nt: TGTGCCAGCAGTGGACTAGCGGGAGGGCAGGGGACCGGGGAGCTGTTTTTT

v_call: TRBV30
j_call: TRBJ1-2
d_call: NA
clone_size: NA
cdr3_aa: CASTSGNYGYTF
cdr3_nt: TGTGCCTCTACCTCGGGGAACTATGGCTACACCTTC

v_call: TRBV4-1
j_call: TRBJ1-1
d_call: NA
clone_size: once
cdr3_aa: CASSLPPTGNRVNTEAFF
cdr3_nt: TGCGCCAGCAGCCTCCCTCCTACGGGGAACAGGGTGAACACTGAAGCTTTCTTT

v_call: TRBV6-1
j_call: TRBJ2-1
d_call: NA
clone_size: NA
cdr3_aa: CASSEISSGQDEQFF
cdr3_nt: TGTGCCAGCAGTGAGATTTCGTCAGGGCAGGATGAGCAGTTCTTC

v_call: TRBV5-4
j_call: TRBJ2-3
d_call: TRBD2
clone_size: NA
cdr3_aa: CASSETYASGRSSTDTQYF
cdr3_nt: TGTGCCAGCAGCGAGACTTACGCTAGCGGGAGGTCTAGCACAGATACGCAGTATTTT

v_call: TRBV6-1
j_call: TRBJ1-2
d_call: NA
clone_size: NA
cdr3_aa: CASSEVRTTNYGYTF
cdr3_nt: TGTGCCAGCAGTGAAGTAAGGACAACTAACTATGGCTACACCTTC

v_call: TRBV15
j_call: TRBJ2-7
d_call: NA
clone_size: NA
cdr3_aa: CATSRGMTDEQYF
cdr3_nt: TGTGCCACCAGCAGGGGTATGACAGATGAGCAGTACTTC

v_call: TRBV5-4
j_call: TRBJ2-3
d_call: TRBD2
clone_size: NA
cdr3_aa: CASSYTGLVVGDTQYF
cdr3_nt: TGTGCCAGCAGCTACACGGGACTAGTGGTTGGGGATACGCAGTATTTT

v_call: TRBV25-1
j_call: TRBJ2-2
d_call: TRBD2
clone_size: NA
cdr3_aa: CASSGGGVNTGELFF
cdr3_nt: TGTGCCAGCAGTGGGGGAGGGGTGAACACCGGGGAGCTGTTTTTT

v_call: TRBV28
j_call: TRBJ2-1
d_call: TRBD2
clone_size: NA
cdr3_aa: CASSRLSGRAGEQFF
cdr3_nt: TGTGCCAGCAGCCGACTAAGCGGGAGGGCCGGTGAGCAGTTCTTC

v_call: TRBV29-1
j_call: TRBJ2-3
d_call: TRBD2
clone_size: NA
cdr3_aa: CSVGTSGVTDTQYF
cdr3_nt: TGCAGCGTTGGAACTAGCGGGGTGACAGATACGCAGTATTTT

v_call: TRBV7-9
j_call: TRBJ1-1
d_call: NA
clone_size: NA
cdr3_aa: CASSRPSGTLNTEAFF
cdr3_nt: TGTGCCAGCAGCCGCCCATCCGGGACATTGAACACTGAAGCTTTCTTT

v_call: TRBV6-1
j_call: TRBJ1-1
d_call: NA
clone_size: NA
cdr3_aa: CASSEYPNTEAFF
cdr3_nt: TGTGCCAGCAGTGAATATCCGAACACTGAAGCTTTCTTT

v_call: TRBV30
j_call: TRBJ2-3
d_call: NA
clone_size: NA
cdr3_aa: CAWSLTDTQYF
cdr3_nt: TGTGCCTGGAGCTTAACAGATACGCAGTATTTT

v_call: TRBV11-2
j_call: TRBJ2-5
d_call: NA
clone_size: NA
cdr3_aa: CASTKDSPQETQYF
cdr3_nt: TGTGCCAGCACCAAAGACAGCCCCCAAGAGACCCAGTACTTC

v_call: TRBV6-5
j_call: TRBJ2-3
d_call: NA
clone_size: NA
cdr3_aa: CASSPQGHRTDTQYF
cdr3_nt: TGTGCCAGCAGTCCCCAGGGACACCGCACAGATACGCAGTATTTT

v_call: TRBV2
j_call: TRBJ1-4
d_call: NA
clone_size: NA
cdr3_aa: CASIRRRNEKLFF
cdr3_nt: TGTGCCAGCATAAGACGGAGGAATGAAAAACTGTTTTTT

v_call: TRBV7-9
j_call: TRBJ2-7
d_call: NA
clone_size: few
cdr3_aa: CSSSSRQTPSYEQYF
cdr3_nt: TGTTCCAGCAGCTCACGACAGACCCCCTCCTACGAGCAGTACTTC

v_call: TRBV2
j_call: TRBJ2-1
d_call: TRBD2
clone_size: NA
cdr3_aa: CASRIPGLSNNEQFF
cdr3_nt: TGTGCCAGCAGGATCCCGGGACTATCGAACAATGAGCAGTTCTTC